Following are 16 T cell receptor beta chains from one sample sequenced in a study of blood T cell repertoires in COVID-19 (TCRdb year 2020). Libraries were constructed by the immunoSEQ multiplex PCR assay. Imported from immuneACCESS, the table was reduced by TCRdb to in-frame sequences with V and J called. These copies leave out some clones; in studies compared against another copy, an unresolved V gene accounts for under half, and the cause of the remainder is not known. In all, the sample holds 95,000 to 120,000 clones, and less than 75% of those were seen once. The ten largest clonotypes hold around 1.7% of the sample. The sequenced sample was peripheral blood. These receptors were obtained from a woman aged 40 to 55 with acute or convalescent COVID-19.

V is TRBV25-1 and J is TRBJ1-2, with 9 bases aligning to TRBD1. CDR1 and CDR2 (germline): MGHDK, SYGVNS. The CDR3 is 17 amino acids. Trimming removed 5 bases from V and 1 base from J; junction bases left unmatched: 11. CDR3 region: CASSPNLGGQGNYGYTF. CDR3 DNA sequence: TGTGCCAGCAGTCCCAACCTCGGGGGACAGGGTAACTATGGCTACACCTTC.

The CDR3 reads CAWSGERGNTIYF. The DNA of the CDR3 is TGTGCCTGGAGTGGGGAGCGTGGAAACACCATATATTTT. This chain joins TRBV30 and TRBJ1-3; D is unresolved. Trimming took 1 base from V and 3 from J, leaving 7 bases between them. The CDR3 is made up of 13 amino acids. The germline CDR1 and CDR2 sequences are GTSNPN and SVGIG (reference sequence).

The sample holds one count of this clone. The chain joins TRBV29-1 to TRBJ2-7; a possible D gene is TRBD2 (6 bases). Germline V CDR1 and CDR2: SQVTM, ANQGSEA. CDR3 length: 12 amino acids. V was pared by 0 bases and J by 5 bases, with 8 bases between. The DNA of the CDR3 is TGCAGCGTTGAAGAAGGAGGGCACGAGCAGTACTTC. This encodes CSVEEGGHEQYF.

This sequence joins TRBV9 and TRBJ1-1; no reliable D call. The germline V gene encodes CDR1 SGDLS and CDR2 YYNGEE. The V and J ends lost 7 bases and 1 base respectively, with 11 bases between them. The CDR3 covers 13 residues. CDR3 loop: CASARDPNTEAFF. As DNA, the CDR3 is TGTGCCAGCGCGAGGGATCCGAACACTGAAGCTTTCTTT.

This sequence joins TRBV24-1 and TRBJ2-1, with D possibly being TRBD2 (6 bases). This CDR3 is built from 18 residues. V dropped 3 bases and J dropped 7 bases, with 24 bases sitting between them. Germline CDR1 and CDR2: KGHDR and SFDVKD. The CDR3 coding sequence is TGTGCCACCAGTGATCCCCCGAGCGGGCCCTACCCCCTAAATGAGCAGTTCTTC. Translation: CATSDPPSGPYPLNEQFF.

The V gene is TRBV16, the J gene TRBJ2-3; D remains ambiguous. The germline gives CDR1 KGHSY, CDR2 FQNENV. V lost 3 bases to trimming and J lost 5 bases, with 6 bases between them. This CDR3 has 12 residues. The CDR3 sequence is CASSHGIDTQYF. The CDR3 region has the DNA TGTGCCAGCAGCCATGGCATAGATACGCAGTATTTT.

Only one count was recorded for this clone. The rearrangement links TRBV18 to TRBJ1-2; 10 bases line up with TRBD1. The germline gives CDR1 KGHSH, CDR2 LQKENI. V lost 3 bases and J lost 2; bases outside the gene matches: 6. The CDR3 runs 16 residues. CDR3 residues: CASSPRDRGGNYGYTF. CDR3 nucleotide sequence: TGTGCCAGCTCACCGCGGGACAGGGGAGGGAACTATGGCTACACCTTC.

The chain couples TRBV6-5 to TRBJ2-5; 7 positions agree with TRBD1. The V and J ends lost 6 bases and 5 bases, in that order; junction bases with no gene match: 6. The germline gives CDR1 MNHEY, CDR2 SVGAGI. The CDR3 totals 13 residues. The CDR3 loop is CASRLQGWETQYF. In nucleotides, the CDR3 is TGTGCCAGCAGACTACAGGGGTGGGAGACCCAGTACTTC.

This clone was observed a few times. V and J are TRBV6-5 and TRBJ1-1; weak D call: TRBD1 (6 bases). The V end lost 5 bases, the J end lost 4 bases, and 14 bases lay between the germline ends. The CDR3 has 14 amino acids. Germline V gives CDR1 MNHEY, CDR2 SVGAGI. CDR3 bases: TGTGCCAGCAGTAGGACAGCCGTCGGCACTGAAGCTTTCTTT. Protein: CASSRTAVGTEAFF.

V usage is TRBV3-1 (or the pseudogene TRBV3-2) and J usage is TRBJ1-2; no clear D gene. CDR1 is LGHDT and CDR2 is YNNKEL in the germline V gene (reference sequence). This CDR3 has 13 residues. Trimming removed 6 bases at V and 4 bases at J, with 12 bases between. For the CDR3, the DNA is TGTGCCAGCAGACCGGGAATGTCCTATGGCTACACCTTC. Translating gives CASRPGMSYGYTF.

The rearrangement links TRBV18 to TRBJ1-5, with 8 nucleotides matching TRBD1. The CDR3 sequence is 16 residues long. The V segment lost 6 bases and the J segment 3 bases; nucleotides outside the gene matches: 10. CDR1 is KGHSH, CDR2 LQKENI, per germline. CDR3 DNA: TGTGCCAGCTCGCCTACACAGGGGGAGGCCAATCAGCCCCAGCATTTT. Amino acids: CASSPTQGEANQPQHF. The whole variable domain, filled in from reference TRBV18 and TRBJ1-5, reads NAGVMQNPRHLVRRRGQEARLRCSPMKGHSHVYWYRQLPEEGLKFMVYLQKENIIDESGMPKERFSAEFPKEGPSILRIQQVVRGDSAAYFCASSPTQGEANQPQHFGDGTRLSIL.

The chain couples TRBV7-3 to TRBJ2-3, with TRBD2 matching 7 bases. Germline values: CDR1 SGHTA, CDR2 FQGTGA. The CDR3 has 16 amino acids. V shed 1 base and J 5 bases; nucleotides not matched to a gene: 9. The CDR3 sequence is CASSLRGDYQVDTQYF. CDR3 DNA sequence: TGTGCCAGCAGCTTAAGAGGGGACTACCAAGTAGATACGCAGTATTTT.

The chain couples TRBV28 to TRBJ2-3; 10 bases line up with TRBD2. Germline-derived CDR1 and CDR2 are MDHEN and SYDVKM. The junction had 15 bases not matched to a gene; V was cut back by 6 bases and J by 6 bases. This CDR3 contains 17 residues. CDR3: CASRTLSGGPAADTQYF. In DNA form, the CDR3 reads TGTGCCAGCAGGACCCTTAGCGGGGGGCCGGCCGCGGATACGCAGTATTTT.

This chain joins TRBV18 and TRBJ2-4; tentative D call: TRBD1 (6 bases). The CDR3 totals 17 residues. Trimming shortened V by 0 bases and J by 5 bases, and 17 bases separated the two germline ends. CDR1 is KGHSH and CDR2 is LQKENI in the germline V gene. The CDR3 region has the DNA TGTGCCAGCTCACCACCACTGGGACATATGAACGAAAACATTCAGTACTTC. It is translated as CASSPPLGHMNENIQYF.

This chain joins TRBV5-1 and TRBJ2-5, with TRBD1 matching over 8 bases. V shed 1 base and J 2 bases; nucleotides not matched to a gene: 1. Germline V gene data show CDR1 as SGHRS and CDR2 as YFSETQ. The CDR3 runs to 14 residues. CDR3 protein: CASSLQGAQETQYF. The CDR3, as DNA: TGCGCCAGCAGCTTGCAGGGGGCTCAAGAGACCCAGTACTTC. The full variable domain, with the rest looked up from reference TRBV5-1 and TRBJ2-5, is KAGVTQTPRYLIKTRGQQVTLSCSPISGHRSVSWYQQTPGQGLQFLFEYFSETQRNKGNFPGRFSGRQFSNSRSEMNVSTLELGDSALYLCASSLQGAQETQYFGPGTRLLVL.

This rearrangement joins TRBV6-5 to TRBJ2-7, with 7 positions matching TRBD1. Trimming at V came to 2 bases and at J to 0 bases, leaving 4 bases not matched to a gene. The length of the CDR3 is 15 residues. The germline CDR1 and CDR2 sequences are MNHEY and SVGAGI. CDR3 in amino acids: CASSYRTGNSYEQYF. The CDR3 DNA reads as TGTGCCAGCAGTTACCGGACAGGCAACTCCTACGAGCAGTACTTC.